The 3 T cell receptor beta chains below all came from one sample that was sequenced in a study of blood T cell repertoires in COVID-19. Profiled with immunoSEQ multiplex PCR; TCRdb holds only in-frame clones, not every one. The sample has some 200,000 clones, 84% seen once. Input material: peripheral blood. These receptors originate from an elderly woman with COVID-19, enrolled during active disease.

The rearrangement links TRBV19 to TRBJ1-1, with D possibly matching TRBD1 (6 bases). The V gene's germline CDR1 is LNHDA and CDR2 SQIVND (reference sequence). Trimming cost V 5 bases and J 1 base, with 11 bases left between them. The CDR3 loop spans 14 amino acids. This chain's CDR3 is CASSSRGQNTEAFF. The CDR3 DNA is TGTGCCAGTAGTTCCCGGGGACAGAACACTGAAGCTTTCTTT.

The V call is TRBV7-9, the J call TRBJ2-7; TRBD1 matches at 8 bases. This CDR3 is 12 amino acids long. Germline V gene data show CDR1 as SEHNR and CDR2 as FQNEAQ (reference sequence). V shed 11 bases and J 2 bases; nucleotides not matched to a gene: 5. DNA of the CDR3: TGTGCCTCTCGGACAGGGACCTACGAGCAGTACTTC. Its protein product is CASRTGTYEQYF.

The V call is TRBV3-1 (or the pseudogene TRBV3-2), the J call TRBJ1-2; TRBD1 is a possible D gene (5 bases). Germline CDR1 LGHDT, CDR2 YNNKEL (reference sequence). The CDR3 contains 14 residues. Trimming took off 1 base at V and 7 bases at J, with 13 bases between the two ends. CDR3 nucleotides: TGTGCCAGCAGCCAAGCCCCGACAGCTGGTGGCTACACCTTC. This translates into CASSQAPTAGGYTF.